What follows are 21 T cell receptor beta chains derived from one specimen sequenced in a study of vaccination and CD4 T cells after COVID-19. The treatment: roughly ten-day PBMC culture with coronavirus spike peptide pools or control peptides (ViraFEST assay). Sequenced with the Oncomine TCR Beta short-read assay was DNA taken from cultured CD4+ T cells. TCRdb ran MiXCR on the PCR reads and lists one entry per CDR3 protein. The data show under 20,000 distinct CDR3 sequences, with roughly 76% seen just once and more than 15% held by the top ten. These receptors are not linked to any known antigen. Sequenced sample: CD4+ T cells from blood, cultured in vitro. These receptors all stem from a human donor who had recovered from COVID-19.

The genes are TRBV5-1 and TRBJ1-1; possible D gene TRBD1, 6 bases. CDR1 and CDR2 (germline): SGHRS, YFSETQ. There are 14 residues in the CDR3. V dropped 4 bases and J dropped 2 bases, with 12 bases sitting between them. DNA of the CDR3: TGCGCCAGCAGCCCAGGACAGACAAACACTGAAGCTTTCTTT. Translating gives CASSPGQTNTEAFF. Together with reference TRBV5-1 and TRBJ1-1, the CDR3 gives the full variable domain: KAGVTQTPRYLIKTRGQQVTLSCSPISGHRSVSWYQQTPGQGLQFLFEYFSETQRNKGNFPGRFSGRQFSNSRSEMNVSTLELGDSALYLCASSPGQTNTEAFFGQGTRLTVV.

This chain links TRBV27 with TRBJ1-6; no clear D gene. CDR3 length: 15 residues. CDR1 and CDR2 (germline): MNHEY, SMNVEV (reference sequence). With 0 bases removed from V and 2 bases from J, the gap between germline ends came to 5 bases. The CDR3 region has the DNA TGTGCCAGCAGTTTATCCCGTACCTATAATTCACCCCTCCACTTT. Amino acids: CASSLSRTYNSPLHF.

This clonotype was counted between two and nine times. This rearrangement joins TRBV27 to TRBJ1-1, with 10 nucleotides matching TRBD1. The germline CDR1 and CDR2 sequences are MNHEY and SMNVEV (reference sequence). V lost 0 bases and J lost 6; bases outside the gene matches: 13. This CDR3 has 18 residues. The CDR3 nucleotides are TGTGCCAGCAGTTTATCAGCCGGGACAGGGGACATATACGCTGAAGCTTTCTTT. Translated, it gives CASSLSAGTGDIYAEAFF.

V gene TRBV15 combines with J gene TRBJ1-2; D unresolved. Trimming removed 9 bases at V and 0 bases at J, with 5 bases between. CDR3 length equals 11 residues. The germline V gene has CDR1 LNHNV and CDR2 YYDKDF (reference sequence). Here the CDR3 DNA reads TGTGCCACGCTGTCTAACTATGGCTACACCTTC. As protein: CATLSNYGYTF.

The CDR3 here is CSARDQQRPNQPQHF. CDR3 bases: TGCAGTGCTAGAGATCAACAGAGGCCCAATCAGCCCCAGCATTTT. The genes are TRBV20-1 and TRBJ1-5; D not certain. The length of the CDR3 is 15 residues. Germline assignment: CDR1 DFQATT and CDR2 SNEGSKA (reference sequence). Trimming left V 0 bases short and J 3 bases short, with 12 bases between.

The chain joins TRBV6-1 to TRBJ2-5; tentatively, D is TRBD2 (5 bases). V dropped 7 bases and J dropped 6 bases, with 21 bases sitting between them. This CDR3 comprises 15 residues. CDR1 MNHNS and CDR2 SASEGT come from the germline V gene. This CDR3 is CASTSWTAGVKTQYF. The CDR3, as DNA: TGTGCCAGCACTTCCTGGACCGCGGGTGTGAAGACCCAGTACTTC.

This clonotype turned up a few times. The CDR3 nucleotides are TGTGCCACCAGCCTACCGTGGGATAGCAATCAGCCCCAGCATTTT. Protein: CATSLPWDSNQPQHF. The chain couples TRBV15 to TRBJ1-5; no clear D. CDR3 length: 15 amino acids. V was shortened by 5 bases and J by 0 bases, with 11 bases between the two germline ends. CDR1 is LNHNV and CDR2 is YYDKDF in the germline V gene (reference sequence).

This clonotype has a handful of counts. This chain links TRBV24-1 with TRBJ1-5; 7 nucleotides align to TRBD1. CDR3 length: 15 amino acids. Per germline, CDR1 KGHDR and CDR2 SFDVKD. V shed 4 bases and J 5 bases; nucleotides not matched to a gene: 7. Written as DNA, the CDR3 is TGTGCCACCAGTGAGGGCAGGGGGGTCGATCAGCCCCAGCATTTT. The encoded protein is CATSEGRGVDQPQHF.

The chain couples TRBV7-2 to TRBJ2-7, with TRBD1 matching over 9 bases. V was pared by 1 base and J by 6 bases, with 16 bases of the junction left unmatched. The CDR3 sequence is 18 residues long. Germline V lookup: CDR1 SGHTA, CDR2 FQGNSA. The CDR3 DNA reads TGTGCCAGCAGCTTAGGAGGGACAGGGACCACCTATGGGGCCGAGCAGTACTTC. This gives the protein CASSLGGTGTTYGAEQYF.

The chain joins TRBV6-5 to TRBJ1-2; TRBD1 aligns across 11 bases. V lost 4 bases, J lost 7 bases, and 11 bases stayed unmatched. Germline-derived CDR1 and CDR2 are MNHEY and SVGAGI. This CDR3 contains 16 residues. CDR3 region: CASSFRGGQGARGYTF. The CDR3 nucleotides are TGTGCCAGCAGTTTCAGGGGCGGACAGGGGGCGCGTGGCTACACCTTC.

The chain recombines TRBV28 with TRBJ2-5, with 10 bases lining up with TRBD2. Trimming took 1 base from V and 5 from J; bases not matched to a gene: 7. Germline lookup yields CDR1 MDHEN and CDR2 SYDVKM. The CDR3 is 16 residues long. This CDR3 is CASSLFASGSRETQYF. The DNA of the CDR3 is TGTGCCAGCAGTTTATTTGCTAGCGGGAGTAGGGAGACCCAGTACTTC.

This chain uses TRBV11-3 with TRBJ2-5, with TRBD2 identical over 13 bases. The CDR3 loop spans 18 amino acids. V was clipped by 5 bases and J by 5 bases; unmatched bases: 14. Germline assignment: CDR1 SGHNT and CDR2 YENEEA. The CDR3 bases are TGTGCCAGCAGCCCAGGGACTAGCGGGGCTAAAATTGGGGAGACCCAGTACTTC. This sequence encodes CASSPGTSGAKIGETQYF.

The rearrangement joins TRBV30 to TRBJ1-1; D not resolved. Trimming took 0 bases from V and 1 from J, leaving 6 bases between them. This CDR3 spans 13 amino acids. Germline V CDR1 and CDR2: GTSNPN, SVGIG (reference sequence). The CDR3 DNA reads TGTGCCTGGAGTGTGGCAGGGAACACTGAAGCTTTCTTT. Translating gives CAWSVAGNTEAFF.

This clonotype occurred a few times. V is TRBV21-1 and J is TRBJ1-5; the D call of TRBD1 is as the table states it, not checked on the DNA. TRBV21-1 is a recognized pseudogene. The CDR3 has 15 amino acids. The CDR3 sequence is CASSKGSRGHQPQHF. CDR3 nucleotide sequence: TGTGCCAGCAGCAAAGGCAGCAGGGGTCATCAGCCCCAGCATTTT.

This clonotype was counted a few times. The chain carries TRBV20-1 and TRBJ2-5; TRBD1 aligns across 7 bases. Trimming removed 0 bases from V and 5 bases from J; junction bases left unmatched: 3. The CDR3 length is 13 residues. Germline V CDR1 and CDR2: DFQATT, SNEGSKA (reference sequence). CDR3 sequence (DNA): TGCAGTGCTAGAGAGACAGGGACCGAGACCCAGTACTTC. Translated: CSARETGTETQYF.

V gene TRBV6-2 or TRBV6-3 combines with J gene TRBJ1-5; D possibly corresponds to TRBD1 (5 bases). Trimming removed 6 bases at V and 1 base at J, with 22 bases between. Germline V CDR1 and CDR2: MNHEY, SVGEGT. This CDR3 contains 18 residues. The CDR3 DNA follows: TGTGCCAGCAGCAATTCGAGGGAGGGGCGCGGAAGCAATCAGCCCCAGCATTTT. Translating it yields CASSNSREGRGSNQPQHF.

This clonotype has only a few counts. This rearrangement joins TRBV7-2 to TRBJ1-2; D remains unclear. Trimming removed 1 base at V and 3 bases at J, with 6 bases between. Germline CDR1 is SGHTA and CDR2 is FQGNSA. This CDR3 is built from 13 residues. CDR3 protein: CASSLGRDYGYTF. CDR3 DNA: TGTGCCAGCAGCTTAGGTCGGGACTATGGCTACACCTTC.

The chain couples TRBV10-3 to TRBJ1-4; D unclear. The germline V and J ends were trimmed by 5 bases and 3 bases, with 7 bases remaining between them. Germline assignment: CDR1 ENHRY and CDR2 SYGVKD. The CDR3 sequence is 13 residues long. CDR3 loop: CAISLRANEKLFF. The DNA of the CDR3 is TGTGCCATCAGTTTGAGGGCTAATGAAAAACTGTTTTTT.

The chain has TRBV28 and TRBJ2-7; 8 bases are shared with TRBD1. The germline V gene encodes CDR1 MDHEN and CDR2 SYDVKM. The V gene end was trimmed by 6 bases and the J gene end by 1 base; junction bases not matched to a gene: 5. CDR3 length equals 14 residues. CDR3: CASRQGDASYEQYF. The CDR3 DNA reads TGTGCCAGCAGACAGGGGGATGCTTCCTACGAGCAGTACTTC.

V usage is TRBV5-1 and J usage is TRBJ1-5; 8 bases align to TRBD1. Germline CDR1 is SGHRS and CDR2 is YFSETQ. Trimming took 0 bases from V and 1 from J; bases not matched to a gene: 3. The CDR3 is made up of 16 amino acids. The DNA of the CDR3 is TGCGCCAGCAGCTTGGGTGGGACAGGAAGCAATCAGCCCCAGCATTTT. Translating gives CASSLGGTGSNQPQHF.

This clonotype was detected a few times. The chain joins TRBV6-2 or TRBV6-3 to TRBJ2-5, with D tentatively TRBD1 (6 bases). This CDR3 region has 15 residues. The V gene's germline CDR1 is MNHEY and CDR2 SVGEGT. V dropped 3 bases and J dropped 2 bases, with 13 bases sitting between them. CDR3 sequence reads: CASSYGGGRQETQYF. The CDR3 nucleotides are TGTGCCAGCAGTTATGGTGGGGGCCGACAAGAGACCCAGTACTTC.